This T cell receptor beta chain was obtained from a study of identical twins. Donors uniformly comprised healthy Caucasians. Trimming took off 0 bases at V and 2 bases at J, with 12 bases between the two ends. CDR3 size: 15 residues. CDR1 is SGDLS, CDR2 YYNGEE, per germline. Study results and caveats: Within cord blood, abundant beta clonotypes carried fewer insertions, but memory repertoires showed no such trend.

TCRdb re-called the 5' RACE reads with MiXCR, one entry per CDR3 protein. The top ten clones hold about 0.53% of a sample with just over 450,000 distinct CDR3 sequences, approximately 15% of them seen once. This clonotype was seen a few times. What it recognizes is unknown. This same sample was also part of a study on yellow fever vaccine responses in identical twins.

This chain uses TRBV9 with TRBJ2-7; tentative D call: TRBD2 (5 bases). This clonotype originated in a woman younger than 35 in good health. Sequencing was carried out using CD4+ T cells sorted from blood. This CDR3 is CASSVAGGGTYEQYF. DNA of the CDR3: TGTGCCAGCAGCGTAGCCGGAGGCGGAACCTACGAGCAGTACTTC.